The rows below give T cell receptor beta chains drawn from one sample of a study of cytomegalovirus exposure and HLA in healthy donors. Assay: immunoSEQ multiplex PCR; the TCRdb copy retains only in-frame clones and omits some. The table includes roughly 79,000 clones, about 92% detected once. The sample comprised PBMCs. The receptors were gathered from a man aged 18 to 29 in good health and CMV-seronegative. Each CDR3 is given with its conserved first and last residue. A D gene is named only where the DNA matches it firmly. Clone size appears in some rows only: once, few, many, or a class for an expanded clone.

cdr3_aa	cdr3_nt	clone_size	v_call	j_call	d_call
CATSRDPGGSYNSPLHF	TGTGCCACCAGCAGAGATCCGGGGGGATCCTATAATTCACCCCTCCACTTT	-	TRBV15	TRBJ1-6	-
CAINPGQGTLTDTQYF	TGTGCCATCAATCCTGGACAGGGTACACTCACAGATACGCAGTATTTT	-	TRBV10-3	TRBJ2-3	TRBD1
CASSIIPGQGDYGYTF	TGTGCCAGTAGTATAATCCCGGGACAGGGAGACTATGGCTACACCTTC	once	TRBV19	TRBJ1-2	TRBD1
CASSLDGGADTQYF	TGTGCCAGCAGCTTAGACGGGGGGGCGGATACGCAGTATTTT	once	TRBV7-8	TRBJ2-3	TRBD2
CASSLDGYSNQPQHF	TGCGCCAGCAGTCTCGACGGGTATAGCAATCAGCCCCAGCATTTT	-	TRBV5-1	TRBJ1-5	-
CASAPGGGRGNGYTF	TGTGCCAGCGCCCCGGGCGGCGGACGGGGGAATGGCTACACCTTC	-	TRBV2	TRBJ1-2	-
CASSLASRGYGYTF	TGCGCCAGCAGCTTGGCCAGTAGGGGCTATGGCTACACCTTC	-	TRBV5-1	TRBJ1-2	-
CASRESIDRVSNEKLFF	TGTGCCAGCAGAGAGAGCATCGACAGGGTGTCTAATGAAAAACTGTTTTTT	-	TRBV2	TRBJ1-4	TRBD1
CASSQDLASGMDTQYF	TGTGCCAGCAGCCAAGATTTGGCTAGCGGGATGGATACGCAGTATTTT	-	TRBV4-2	TRBJ2-3	TRBD2
CASSLDRGQVYNEQFF	TGTGCCAGCAGCTTAGATAGGGGACAGGTCTACAATGAGCAGTTCTTC	-	TRBV11-2	TRBJ2-1	TRBD1
CAIRAEGGEKLFF	TGTGCCATCAGAGCGGAAGGAGGTGAAAAACTGTTTTTT	-	TRBV10-3	TRBJ1-4	-
CASSQPGTGLYGYTF	TGTGCCAGCAGCCAACCCGGGACAGGCCTCTATGGCTACACCTTC	-	TRBV5-8	TRBJ1-2	TRBD1
CASSLVGEKLFF	TGTGCCAGCAGCTTAGTCGGGGAAAAACTGTTTTTT	few	TRBV7-9	TRBJ1-4	-
CASSYAGITEAFF	TGTGCCAGCAGTTATGCAGGGATAACTGAAGCTTTCTTT	-	TRBV6-5	TRBJ1-1	-
CASSLAGDLQETQYF	TGCGCCAGCAGCTTGGCCGGGGATCTCCAAGAGACCCAGTACTTC	-	TRBV5-1	TRBJ2-5	-
CASSKRESYEQYF	TGTGCCAGCAGCAAACGGGAGTCCTACGAGCAGTACTTC	medium-sized	TRBV7-9	TRBJ2-7	-
CASSLGAGAYEQYF	TGCGCCAGCAGCCTTGGAGCGGGGGCCTACGAGCAGTACTTC	-	TRBV4-3	TRBJ2-7	TRBD2
CSVEDLKRGQGGDEQFF	TGCAGCGTTGAAGATTTAAAGCGCGGACAGGGAGGTGATGAGCAGTTCTTC	-	TRBV29-1	TRBJ2-1	TRBD1
CASTAAGAVYGANVLTF	TGTGCCAGCACCGCGGCAGGGGCCGTTTACGGGGCCAACGTCCTGACTTTC	-	TRBV28	TRBJ2-6	-
CASNRDRGVAFF	TGTGCCAGCAACAGGGACAGGGGAGTGGCTTTCTTT	-	TRBV6-5	TRBJ1-1	TRBD1
CASSPATGTGGFRYEQYF	TGTGCCAGCAGCCCCGCCACCGGGACAGGGGGCTTTCGGTACGAGCAGTACTTC	-	TRBV11-2	TRBJ2-7	TRBD1
CASSLPLAGGFYF	TGTGCCAGCAGCTTACCTCTAGCGGGAGGGTTTTATTTT	-	TRBV7-9	TRBJ2-3	TRBD2
CASSLVGNLNTEAFF	TGCGCCAGCAGCTTGGTCGGGAACCTTAACACTGAAGCTTTCTTT	-	TRBV5-1	TRBJ1-1	-
CASSSPTVSNEKLFF	TGTGCCAGCAGCTCCCCGACAGTCTCTAATGAAAAACTGTTTTTT	-	TRBV11-2	TRBJ1-4	-
CSGNQVNTEAFF	TGCAGCGGGAACCAGGTTAACACTGAAGCTTTCTTT	-	TRBV29-1	TRBJ1-1	-
CASSLEGQNNQPQHF	TGTGCCAGCAGCTTGGAGGGGCAGAACAATCAGCCCCAGCATTTT	-	TRBV5-6	TRBJ1-5	-
CASAYGSQETQYF	TGTGCCAGCGCATATGGGAGCCAAGAGACCCAGTACTTC	-	TRBV7-3	TRBJ2-5	-
CASSLRTGRDTEAFF	TGTGCCAGCAGTCTCCGGACAGGGCGGGACACTGAAGCTTTCTTT	-	TRBV27	TRBJ1-1	TRBD1
CASSQTAYEQYF	TGTGCCAGCAGTCAAACTGCCTACGAGCAGTACTTC	-	TRBV11-3	TRBJ2-7	-
CASSLRGTGGVGFGTEAFF	TGCGCCAGCAGTCTACGTGGGACAGGGGGCGTCGGTTTTGGCACTGAAGCTTTCTTT	-	TRBV23-1	TRBJ1-1	TRBD1
CASLGGTEAFF	TGCGCGAGTCTAGGGGGCACTGAAGCTTTCTTT	-	TRBV5-1	TRBJ1-1	-
CASSDVSRGTYEQYF	TGTGCCAGCAGTGATGTTTCACGGGGAACCTACGAGCAGTACTTC	-	TRBV2	TRBJ2-7	-
CASSSQAGGRTTYEQYF	TGTGCCAGCAGCTCCCAAGCAGGGGGGCGAACGACCTACGAGCAGTACTTC	-	TRBV7-6	TRBJ2-7	-
CASSSEGATETQYF	TGTGCCAGCAGCTCTGAGGGGGCGACAGAGACCCAGTACTTC	-	TRBV5-4	TRBJ2-5	TRBD1
CASSLRHQDTEAFF	TGTGCCAGCAGTTTGCGACACCAGGACACTGAAGCTTTCTTT	-	TRBV27	TRBJ1-1	-
CASSAGTAGYEQYF	TGTGCCAGCAGTGCCGGGACAGCCGGATACGAGCAGTACTTC	-	TRBV2	TRBJ2-7	TRBD1
CASSPDWSQETQYF	TGTGCCAGCAGCCCCGACTGGAGCCAAGAGACCCAGTACTTC	once	TRBV5-8	TRBJ2-5	-
CASSPGTPYEQYF	TGTGCCAGCAGCCCCGGGACACCTTACGAGCAGTACTTC	-	TRBV7-3	TRBJ2-7	-
CASSLGRGLSSYEQYF	TGTGCCAGCAGTTTGGGGAGGGGCCTAAGCTCCTACGAGCAGTACTTC	-	TRBV27	TRBJ2-7	TRBD2
CASSPGTSGYNEQFF	TGTGCCAGCAGCCCAGGGACTAGCGGCTACAATGAGCAGTTCTTC	-	TRBV11-2	TRBJ2-1	TRBD2
CAISVQGNYGYTF	TGTGCCATCAGTGTACAGGGTAACTATGGCTACACCTTC	-	TRBV10-3	TRBJ1-2	-
CASSLELHSQIAKNIQYF	TGTGCCAGCAGCTTGGAATTGCACAGCCAAATAGCCAAAAACATTCAGTACTTC	-	TRBV5-4	TRBJ2-4	-
CASSLAGQGAETQYF	TGTGCCAGCAGCTTGGCCGGCCAGGGGGCCGAGACCCAGTACTTC	once	TRBV5-8	TRBJ2-5	TRBD1
CASSETSGRTPEAFF	TGTGCCAGCAGTGAAACGTCAGGGAGGACCCCTGAAGCTTTCTTT	-	TRBV2	TRBJ1-1	-
CASSQDASQGVYYEQYF	TGTGCCAGCAGCCAAGACGCCAGTCAGGGGGTTTACTACGAGCAGTACTTC	-	TRBV4-2	TRBJ2-7	TRBD1
CSVDKFIRGLNTEAFF	TGCAGCGTTGATAAGTTCATTCGAGGGTTGAACACTGAAGCTTTCTTT	-	TRBV29-1	TRBJ1-1	-
CASSLGLADYNEQFF	TGTGCCAGCAGCTTGGGACTAGCGGATTACAATGAGCAGTTCTTC	once	TRBV7-2	TRBJ2-1	TRBD2